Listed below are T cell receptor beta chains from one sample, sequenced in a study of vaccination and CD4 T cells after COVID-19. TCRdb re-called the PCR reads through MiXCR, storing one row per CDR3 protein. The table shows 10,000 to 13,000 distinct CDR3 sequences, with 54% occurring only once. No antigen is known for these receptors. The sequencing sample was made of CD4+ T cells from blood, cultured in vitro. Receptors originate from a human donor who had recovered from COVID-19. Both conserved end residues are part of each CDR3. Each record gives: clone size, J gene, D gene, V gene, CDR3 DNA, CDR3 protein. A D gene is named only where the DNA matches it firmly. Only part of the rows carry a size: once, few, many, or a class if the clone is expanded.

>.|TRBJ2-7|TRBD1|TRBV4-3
TGCGCCAGCAGCCAAGATCCGATAACCGGGACAGGTCATTGTTGGTGTCCCTTCGAGCAGTACTTC
CASSQDPITGTGHCWCPFEQYF
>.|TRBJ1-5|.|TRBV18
TGTGCCAGCTCACCCCAGGGGAGAGTTCAGCCCCAGCATTTT
CASSPQGRVQPQHF
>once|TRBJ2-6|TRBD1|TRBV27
TGTGCCAGCACCCAGGGACAGGGGAAGGGTTCGGGGGCCAACGTCCTGACTTTC
CASTQGQGKGSGANVLTF
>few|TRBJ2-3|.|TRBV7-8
TGTGCCAGCACCAAGCGGAGTAGCACAGATACGCAGTATTTT
CASTKRSSTDTQYF
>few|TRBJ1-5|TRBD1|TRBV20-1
TGCAGTGCTAGAGACCCCCGGGACAGGGGCGAGTCGAGCAATCAGCCCCAGCATTTT
CSARDPRDRGESSNQPQHF
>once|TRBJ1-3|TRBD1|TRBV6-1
TGTGCCAGCAGTAGATGGACAGGGCCAGGAAACACCATATATTTT
CASSRWTGPGNTIYF
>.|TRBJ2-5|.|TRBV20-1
TGCAGTGCCGAAAGTGGGAGTTTATCATCGGAAGAGACCCAGTACTTC
CSAESGSLSSEETQYF
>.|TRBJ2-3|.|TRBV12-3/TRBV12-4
TGTGCCAGCAGTTTTAATCAGGGCACAGATACGCAGTATTTT
CASSFNQGTDTQYF
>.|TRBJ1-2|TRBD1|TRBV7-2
TGTGCCAGCAGCTTACTTTCCCGACAGGGTTACACCTTC
CASSLLSRQGYTF
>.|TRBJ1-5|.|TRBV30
TGTGCCTGGAGTGAAGGTTTTGATCAGCCCCAGCATTTT
CAWSEGFDQPQHF
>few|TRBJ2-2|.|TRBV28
TGTGCCAGCAGATTGTGGCAGGGTAATGGGGAGCTGTTTTTT
CASRLWQGNGELFF
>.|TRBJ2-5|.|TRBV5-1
TGCGCCAGCAGTTCGACCGCCTTTGGGACCCAGTACTTC
CASSSTAFGTQYF
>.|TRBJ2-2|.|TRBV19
TGTGCCAGTAGCGGGACCACTAACACCGGGGAGCTGTTTTTT
CASSGTTNTGELFF
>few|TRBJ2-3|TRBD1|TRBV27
TGTGCCAGCAGTGACAGGGTTGGGACAGATACGCAGTATTTT
CASSDRVGTDTQYF
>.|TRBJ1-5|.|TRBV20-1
TGCAGTGCTAGAAAGGTCCGTAACAATCAGCCCCAGCATTTT
CSARKVRNNQPQHF
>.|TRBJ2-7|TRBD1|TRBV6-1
TGTGCCAGCAGACCCGGACAGGGGGCCTACGAGCAGTACTTC
CASRPGQGAYEQYF
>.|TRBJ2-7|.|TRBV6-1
TGTGCCAGCCGAATCCGCTTAGAAAGCTCCTACGAGCAGTACTTC
CASRIRLESSYEQYF
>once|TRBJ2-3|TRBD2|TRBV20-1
TGCAGTGCTAGTGGACTAGCGGGGTTCTTAAACACAGATACGCAGTATTTT
CSASGLAGFLNTDTQYF
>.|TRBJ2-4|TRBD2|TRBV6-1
TGTGCCAGCAGCCCAGTGGGCGGGAGGGGTAACATTCAGTACTTC
CASSPVGGRGNIQYF
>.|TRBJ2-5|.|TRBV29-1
TGCAGCGTTGCGGAGGGTTCAGAGACCCAGTACTTC
CSVAEGSETQYF
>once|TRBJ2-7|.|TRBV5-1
TGCGCCAGCAGCTTGGGGAGAACCTCCTACGAGCAGTACTTC
CASSLGRTSYEQYF
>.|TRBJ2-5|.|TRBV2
TGTGCCAGCAGTGAAACACCACCCCCGGGCCAGTACTTC
CASSETPPPGQYF
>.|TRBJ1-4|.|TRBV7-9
TGTGCCAGCAGCTTCACAGGGTCTGAAAAACTGTTTTTT
CASSFTGSEKLFF
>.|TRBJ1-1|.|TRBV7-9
TGTGCCAGCAGCCCCAATAGGGAAGCTTTCTTT
CASSPNREAFF
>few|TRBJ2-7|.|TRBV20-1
TGCAGTGCTAGTACACTACTAGAGGGTTCCCACGAGCAGTACTTC
CSASTLLEGSHEQYF
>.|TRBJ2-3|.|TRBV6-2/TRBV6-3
TGTGCCAGCAGGCCCGCCGGCAGCCTATACACAGATACGCAGTATTTT
CASRPAGSLYTDTQYF
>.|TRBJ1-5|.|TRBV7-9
TGTGCCAGCAGCTTCGGGACAAATAGCAATCAGCCCCAGCATTTT
CASSFGTNSNQPQHF